The 10 T cell receptor beta chains listed next were all sequenced from one sample in a study of CD8+CD57+ T cells in acquired aplastic anemia. For CDR3 and TCR beta VDJ profiling, genomic DNA was the template used. TCRdb re-derived calls from the reads in MiXCR, one entry per CDR3 protein. The sample lists 350,000 to 450,000 distinct CDR3 sequences; 65% to 75% were seen once. The specimen was sorted CD4+, CD8+, or CD8+CD57+ T cells (not recorded which) from PBMCs. These receptors were collected from a human donor in good health, serving as a control.

This clonotype was detected a few times. The V call is TRBV25-1, the J call TRBJ1-6, with 8 bases that match TRBD1. From germline, CDR1 is MGHDK and CDR2 SYGVNS. The CDR3 loop spans 16 amino acids. With V trimmed by 6 bases and J by 14 bases, 18 bases remained unmatched. CDR3 coding DNA: TGTGCCAGCAGCCTCGGACAGGGATCTCCGCTTCGGGCCCTCCACTTT. Protein sequence: CASSLGQGSPLRALHF. Based on the CDR3 plus reference TRBV25-1 and TRBJ1-6, the full variable domain is EADIYQTPRYLVIGTGKKITLECSQTMGHDKMYWYQQDPGMELHLIHYSYGVNSTEKGDLSSESTVSRIRTEHFPLTLESARPSHTSQYLCASSLGQGSPLRALHFGNGTRLTVT.

The chain couples TRBV19 to TRBJ2-7; weak D call: TRBD1 (5 bases). Trimming stripped 3 bases from V and 5 bases from J, with 11 bases between. The CDR3 has 13 residues. CDR1 and CDR2 (germline): LNHDA, SQIVND (reference sequence). The CDR3 DNA follows: TGTGCCAGTAGTATCGAAGGGGCGCACGAGCAGTACTTC. It encodes CASSIEGAHEQYF.

A single count supports this clonotype. As DNA, the CDR3 is TGTGCCATCAGGGCGGGGGGGCCTGGTGAAGCTTTCTTT. Protein: CAIRAGGPGEAFF. The chain recombines TRBV10-3 with TRBJ1-1; tentatively, D is TRBD1 (6 bases). V was clipped by 6 bases and J by 7 bases, with 15 bases between them. Germline values: CDR1 ENHRY, CDR2 SYGVKD. The CDR3 totals 13 residues.

The chain recombines TRBV7-2 with TRBJ1-2; D is perhaps TRBD1 (6 bases). CDR1 is SGHTA, CDR2 FQGNSA, per germline. The CDR3 has 15 residues. V was shortened by 6 bases and J by 8 bases, with 22 bases between the two germline ends. CDR3 protein: CASSARGGRRCGYTF. Written as DNA, the CDR3 is TGTGCCAGCAGTGCCCGAGGGGGACGTAGGTGCGGCTACACCTTC.

J is TRBJ2-7 and V is TRBV9; weak D call: TRBD1 (5 bases). Germline loops: CDR1 SGDLS, CDR2 YYNGEE. Trimming removed 3 bases from V and 13 bases from J, with 23 bases in between. CDR3 length: 14 amino acids. This CDR3 reads CASSGRETDVYGYF. DNA for the CDR3: TGTGCCAGCAGCGGCCGCGAGACAGACGTTTATGGCTACTTC.

The chain uses TRBV7-2 and TRBJ2-5; weak D call: TRBD2 (6 bases). Trimming pared 4 bases from V and 7 bases from J, leaving 16 bases between. The CDR3 has 14 amino acids. Germline values: CDR1 SGHTA, CDR2 FQGNSA. CDR3 protein: CASSWSGSKGTQYF. CDR3 bases: TGTGCCAGCAGCTGGAGCGGGTCCAAGGGGACCCAGTACTTC.

This clonotype was observed at least ten times. V is TRBV18 and J is TRBJ1-6, with D hard to call. V lost 2 bases and J 7 bases, leaving 3 bases between the germline ends. The CDR3 length is 12 residues. CDR1 and CDR2 from the germline V gene are KGHSH and LQKENI. The CDR3 region is CASSPGNSPLHF. The CDR3 DNA follows: TGTGCCAGCTCACCAGGGAATTCACCCCTCCACTTT.

V usage is TRBV7-9 and J usage is TRBJ2-5; D is possibly TRBD2 (7 bases). CDR1 SEHNR and CDR2 FQNEAQ come from the germline V gene (reference sequence). This CDR3 is built from 15 residues. The germline V and J ends were trimmed by 1 base and 5 bases, with 14 bases remaining between them. The CDR3 loop reads CASSLGTGGRETQYF. CDR3 DNA: TGTGCCAGCAGCTTAGGTACGGGGGGCCGGGAGACCCAGTACTTC.

About this clonotype itself: This may stem from a read error, because a much larger clone lies one nucleotide away. CDR3 region: CASSEYAGANTEAFF. The CDR3 DNA is TGTGCCAGCAGTGAGTATGCAGGAGCGAACACTGAAGCTTTCTTT. The chain is built from TRBV2 and TRBJ1-1; D gene uncertain. CDR1 and CDR2 from the germline V gene are SNHLY and FYNNEI. V was clipped by 3 bases and J by 1 base, with 12 bases between them. The CDR3 extends over 15 amino acids. Supplemented by reference TRBV2 and TRBJ1-1, the full variable domain reads EPEVTQTPSHQVTQMGQEVILRCVPISNHLYFYWYRQILGQKVEFLVSFYNNEISEKSEIFDDQFSVERPDGSNFTLKIRSTKLEDSAMYFCASSEYAGANTEAFFGQGTRLTVV.

On this clonotype itself: The conserved phenylalanine or tryptophan normally closing the CDR3 is absent here, so this likely arose from a read error. The J gene is TRBJ2-7, the V gene TRBV7-2; no reliable D call. CDR1 is SGHTA, CDR2 FQGNSA, per germline. Between the trimmed V and J ends, which lost 5 bases and 7 bases, there was a span of 12 bases. The CDR3 runs 12 residues. The CDR3 sequence: CASSVGAYEQYL. CDR3 nucleotide sequence: TGTGCCAGCAGCGTAGGTGCTTATGAGCAGTACCTC.